The 14 T cell receptor beta chains below were found in one sample sequenced in a study of OX40 agonist ivuxolimab in advanced cancers. The table came from immunoSEQ multiplex PCR; TCRdb's copy has only in-frame clones and leaves some out. Seen here are 11,000 or so clones, around 87% observed once, and the top ten hold approximately 50%. Sequenced material: CD4+ or CD8+ T cells sorted from blood, taken in a trial of the OX40 agonist ivuxolimab. These receptors were taken from an adult with an advanced solid tumor such as melanoma, head and neck, liver or kidney cancer.

Remarks on this clone: At one end the junction does not follow the germline gene, possibly because of a read error. The chain joins TRBV14 to TRBJ1-2; 7 bases fit TRBD1. The germline CDR1 and CDR2 sequences are SGHDN and FVKESK. CDR3 size: 12 residues. In DNA form, the CDR3 reads TGTGCCAGCAGCTCCACAGGGGACCTTCAGAACTTC. Its translation: CASSSTGDLQNF.

V and J are TRBV6-5 and TRBJ2-1; tentative D call: TRBD1 (6 bases). The CDR3 runs 13 residues. Germline V gives CDR1 MNHEY, CDR2 SVGAGI. Trimming removed 6 bases from V and 4 bases from J, with 10 bases in between. The CDR3 nucleotides are TGTGCCAGCAGCCTCGGACAGTACAATGAGCAGTTCTTC. Its translation: CASSLGQYNEQFF.

V gene TRBV6-6 combines with J gene TRBJ1-5; D uncertain. CDR3 length: 16 residues. Trimming pared 2 bases from V and 3 bases from J, leaving 14 bases between. The germline gives CDR1 MNHNY, CDR2 SVGAGI (reference sequence). CDR3 amino acids: CASSYGRVGTNQPQHF. In nucleotides, the CDR3 is TGTGCCAGCAGTTACGGACGGGTCGGAACCAATCAGCCCCAGCATTTT.

This clone is classed as medium-sized. This CDR3 is CASSAGQGARTGELFF. The CDR3 coding sequence is TGTGCCAGCAGCGCCGGACAGGGGGCGAGAACCGGGGAGCTGTTTTTT. V usage is TRBV11-3 and J usage is TRBJ2-2; 11 bases are a match to TRBD1. CDR3 length equals 16 residues. Per the germline V gene, CDR1 is SGHNT and CDR2 is YENEEA. V was clipped by 5 bases and J by 5 bases; unmatched bases: 7.

The chain uses TRBV20-1 and TRBJ2-7, with D possibly being TRBD1 or TRBD2 (5 bases each). The CDR3 has 11 amino acids. Germline V lookup: CDR1 DFQATT, CDR2 SNEGSKA (reference sequence). This CDR3 reads CSGTFLGEQYF. The CDR3, as DNA: TGCTCCGGGACGTTTCTGGGTGAGCAGTACTTC.

The chain recombines TRBV20-1 with TRBJ1-5; D unresolved. The CDR3 is made up of 11 amino acids. Trimming removed 3 bases at V and 9 bases at J, with 9 bases between. Germline lookup yields CDR1 DFQATT and CDR2 SNEGSKA (reference sequence). Here the CDR3 DNA reads TGCAGTGCTAGTGACACCCCGCCCCAGCATTTT. Protein product: CSASDTPPQHF.

The chain combines TRBV2 with TRBJ1-2; the match to TRBD1 covers 7 bases. The germline V gene encodes CDR1 SNHLY and CDR2 FYNNEI. J lost 6 bases, V lost 10 bases, and 8 bases had no gene match. The CDR3 totals 12 residues. CDR3 DNA: TGTGCCACCGTAGACAGGGCGAATGGCTACACCTTC. Its protein is CATVDRANGYTF.

The chain combines TRBV5-1 with TRBJ2-5; D is unresolved. The CDR3 has 11 residues. The V gene lost 0 bases and the J gene lost 5 bases, with 2 bases spanning the gap. From germline, CDR1 is SGHRS and CDR2 YFSETQ. CDR3 in DNA: TGCGCCAGCAGCTTGGAGGAGACCCAGTACTTC. Protein sequence: CASSLEETQYF.

The chain couples TRBV9 to TRBJ2-5, with 7 bases fitting TRBD1. This CDR3 has 14 amino acids. V lost 5 bases, J lost 6 bases, and 10 bases stayed unmatched. Germline CDR1 SGDLS, CDR2 YYNGEE. This chain's CDR3 is CASSPGQSQKTQYF. DNA for the CDR3: TGTGCCAGCAGTCCGGGACAGTCGCAAAAGACCCAGTACTTC.

V usage is TRBV19 and J usage is TRBJ2-7, with 10 bases identical to TRBD1. V lost 5 bases and J lost 2; bases outside the gene matches: 3. Germline loops: CDR1 LNHDA, CDR2 SQIVND (reference sequence). CDR3 length: 14 residues. The CDR3 spells CASSGGTGAYEQYF. The CDR3 DNA sequence: TGTGCCAGTAGTGGAGGGACAGGGGCCTACGAGCAGTACTTC. Full variable domain (remainder filled in from reference TRBV19 and TRBJ2-7): DGGITQSPKYLFRKEGQNVTLSCEQNLNHDAMYWYRQDPGQGLRLIYYSQIVNDFQKGDIAEGYSVSREKKESFPLTVTSAQKNPTAFYLCASSGGTGAYEQYFGPGTRLTVT.

The rearrangement uses TRBV9 and TRBJ2-7; 9 nucleotides agree with TRBD2. Germline loops: CDR1 SGDLS, CDR2 YYNGEE. V trimming: 0 bases; J trimming: 2 bases; junction bases outside the gene matches: 3. The CDR3 loop spans 15 amino acids. CDR3 protein: CASSVAVAGAYEQYF. DNA for the CDR3: TGTGCCAGCAGCGTAGCGGTAGCGGGGGCCTACGAGCAGTACTTC.

CDR3 region: CASSPFQATPGNYNEQFF. Here the CDR3 DNA reads TGCGCCAGCAGCCCGTTTCAAGCAACCCCCGGGAATTACAATGAGCAGTTCTTC. This chain connects TRBV5-1 to TRBJ2-1; TRBD2 is a possible D gene (5 bases). This CDR3 spans 18 amino acids. Germline assignment: CDR1 SGHRS and CDR2 YFSETQ. The V end was cut by 4 bases, the J end by 4 bases, with 24 bases between.

This rearrangement joins TRBV30 to TRBJ2-2, with D possibly being TRBD2 (6 bases). The V gene's germline CDR1 is GTSNPN and CDR2 SVGIG (reference sequence). This CDR3 is 15 amino acids long. Trimming left V 0 bases short and J 2 bases short, with 10 bases between. The CDR3 DNA reads as TGTGCCTGGAGTGTAACGGGAGTCAACACCGGGGAGCTGTTTTTT. Encoded protein: CAWSVTGVNTGELFF. The whole variable domain, remainder taken from reference TRBV30 and TRBJ2-2, is SQTIHQWPATLVQPVGSPLSLECTVEGTSNPNLYWYRQAAGRGLQLLFYSVGIGQISSEVPQNLSASRPQDRQFILSSKKLLLSDSGFYLCAWSVTGVNTGELFFGEGSRLTVL.

The chain links TRBV30 to TRBJ2-1; either TRBD1 or TRBD2 may fit D (5 bases each). The CDR3 extends over 16 amino acids. Germline V lookup: CDR1 GTSNPN, CDR2 SVGIG (reference sequence). Trimming stripped 5 bases from V and 3 bases from J, with 20 bases between. CDR3 region: CAWDGAWDPLYNEQFF. CDR3 DNA sequence: TGTGCCTGGGACGGGGCATGGGACCCCCTCTACAATGAGCAGTTCTTC.